This record covers a single T cell receptor (beta chain). Antigen: not known. This record belongs to a study of cytomegalovirus exposure and HLA in healthy donors. Every donor was a healthy person donating bone marrow. Unmatched junction bases numbered 4, after V lost 3 bases and J lost 3 bases. The germline CDR1 and CDR2 sequences are MRHNA and SNTAGT. The CDR3 has 15 amino acids. PCR amplification relied on 60 Vbeta primers (plus 13 Jbeta primers). TCRdb's table, derived via immunoSEQ multiplex PCR, lists solely in-frame clones and lacks some. This sample carries about 120,000 clones, about 81% of them seen once, and the ten largest clones take less than 3.5%. Study-wide findings and caveats: An apparent linkage of common viral pathogens to several of the most significant clusters emerged in a later analysis. A later analysis found TCR association rates differed by HLA locus, highest for DRB1 and lowest for HLA-C. Generally TCR sequences proved uncommon, though certain public TCRs appeared in numerous donors.

The sample comprised PBMCs. The chain recombines TRBV6-4 with TRBJ2-2, with 7 bases fitting TRBD2. This TCR was sampled from a woman between 35 and 50 years old in good health and CMV-seropositive. CDR3 sequence: CASSESGRDTGELFF. The DNA for the CDR3 is TGTGCCAGCAGTGAAAGTGGGAGGGACACCGGGGAGCTGTTTTTT.